This TCR beta chain was retrieved from a study of beta chain features in type 1 diabetes. General study points: The VDJ junctions of type 1 diabetes patients carried fewer insertions and more deletions. For patients and controls alike, PCR might favor shorter templates to the same degree. Patients' naive, central memory and Treg TCRB repertoires seemed closer to one another than those of healthy donors.

As regards this clone: The antigen is undetermined.

CDR3 size: 12 residues. V shed 2 bases, J shed 12 bases, and the junction held 2 bases outside the gene matches. CDR1 is SEHNR and CDR2 is FQNEAQ in the germline V gene (reference sequence). Donors underwent one heparinised blood draw, 95 to 150 mL on average. The study reverse transcribed the entire isolated RNA, so it sequenced expressed TCRB transcripts. The repertoire was sequenced with immunoSEQ multiplex PCR; TCRdb's copy has only in-frame clones and lacks some. The table records about 360,000 clones, over 9.5% of them present only once. Material: naive CD4+ T cells from blood. The origin of this receptor is a man in his late teens or twenties in good health. The V gene is TRBV7-9, the J gene TRBJ2-1; 9 nucleotides line up with TRBD2. The CDR3 DNA sequence: TGTGCCAGCAGCTTAAAAGCGGGAGGGCAGTTCTTC. This gives the protein CASSLKAGGQFF.